This T cell receptor (beta chain) appears in the sequencing data of a study of T cells in Graves' hyperthyroidism and ophthalmopathy (dated by TCRdb to between 2018 and 2020). At the level of the whole study: Peripheral blood samples were taken at the time of initial diagnosis, prior to any treatment. Once sampling was done, hyperthyroidism patients were given methimazole at a starting dose of 30 mg daily, whereas ophthalmopathy patients were given high-dose intravenous methylprednisolone. To identify TCR V-J signatures that set the groups apart, the researchers used a discovery cohort of 100 or so patients, made up of 40 to 45 with Graves' ophthalmopathy and about 55 with stable Graves' hyperthyroidism. An independent validation cohort of some 18 hyperthyroidism patients and some 15 patients who later progressed to ophthalmopathy tested prospective prediction of ophthalmopathy. For training and testing, the 100 or so patients in the discovery cohort were randomly divided in a 7:3 ratio. In about 6 Graves' hyperthyroidism patients, the study also compared T-cell repertoires from thyroid tissue with T-cell repertoires from blood. TCR Vbeta CDR3 sequencing of roughly 140 peripheral blood samples (under 45 ophthalmopathy, roughly 72 hyperthyroidism and approximately 17 progressor patients) is reported in the paper. Beyond this particular receptor, the publication reports: Blood samples also contained most of the expanded thyroid clonotypes (frequency above 0.001), which suggests that blood repertoires may reflect thyroid immune responses. In validation, progression to ophthalmopathy was predicted by the model with approximately 67% sensitivity and roughly 72% specificity, a median of around 5.9 months before onset. Ophthalmopathy was separated from stable hyperthyroidism by a 13 V-J signature model, with over 85% sensitivity and 81% to 82% specificity obtained in cross-validation and 80%/75% obtained in testing. No statistical method was used to fix the sample size in advance, and group allocation was not hidden from the investigators.

There are many counts of this clonotype. It has no known antigen specificity. No base quality information exists; no much larger clone differs at one position. Ophthalmopathy patients had moderately to severely active disease, with a Clinical Activity Score of 3 or more, a NOSPECS grade of 4 or more, and a disease duration of less than 3 months. The study excluded patients with uncontrolled infections, other autoimmune diseases, pregnancy or lactation. Diagnoses were based on clinical symptoms, serum thyroxine and TRAb, thyroid ultrasound and orbital computed tomography. Ficoll-Paque density gradient centrifugation was used to isolate PBMCs from about 10 ml of fresh peripheral blood. Trizol reagent was used to extract total RNA, and RNA quality was then checked on an Agilent 2100 Bioanalyzer. V loses 5 bases at its end and J loses 5 bases; junction bases beyond the gene matches: 7. The germline V gene provides CDR1 SGHNT and CDR2 YENEEA. From its cysteine to its phenylalanine, the CDR3 spans 15 amino acids. Only the CDR3 DNA is retained, 45 bases long and in frame from the first base.

TCR beta CDR3 regions were amplified from RNA transcripts. A first-round RT-PCR of the TCR CDR3 used the HTBI primer set with the Qiagen OneStep RT-PCR kit. Libraries were constructed in a second round of multiplex PCR, after which size selection and purification were performed. The libraries were sequenced on an Illumina HiSeq2000 using paired-end 100 bp reads. From the authors' description of their analysis: SOAPnuke was used to process the raw data, throwing out any read that contained adapters or uncalled bases, had a mean Phred below 15, or lacked an exact constant-primer or identifier match. COPE v1.2.5 was used to merge high-quality paired reads, and clonotypes were defined as unique nucleotide sequences. MiTCR v1.1 was used to align the clonotypes against IMGT TRBV, TRBD and TRBJ reference segments. The analysis included only V-J combinations with a frequency above 0.0001, which together covered 99% to 99.2% of the repertoires. The TCS score was defined as the ratio of F50 (clonal expansion) to E x V (chaos), calculated using BLOSUM62-based TCRdist between CDR3 peptides within each V-J. Welch's t-statistics and random forest reduced roughly 540 V-J features to roughly 13, which were used in a naive Bayes classifier (R e1071). Through fastp at Q25 and MiXCR, TCRdb rebuilt clones from the public reads, retaining in-frame beta chains. All rows with the same CDR3 protein become a single entry with the most common DNA and genes. The V and J calls reflect TCRdb's pipeline rather than the authors' work. Within this sample are over 350,000 distinct CDR3 sequences, with about 14% of them counted one time only. The leading ten clones occupy 25% to 30% of the sample.

The V gene is TRBV11-3 and the J gene is TRBJ2-2; TRBD2 aligns with 8 central bases. This TCR was sampled from a man aged 45-65 years with Graves' ophthalmopathy. Sequences were obtained from blood. CDR3 protein: CASSLIAGSTGELFF. The nucleotides read TGTGCCAGCAGCCTCATAGCGGGAAGTACCGGGGAGCTGTTTTTT.